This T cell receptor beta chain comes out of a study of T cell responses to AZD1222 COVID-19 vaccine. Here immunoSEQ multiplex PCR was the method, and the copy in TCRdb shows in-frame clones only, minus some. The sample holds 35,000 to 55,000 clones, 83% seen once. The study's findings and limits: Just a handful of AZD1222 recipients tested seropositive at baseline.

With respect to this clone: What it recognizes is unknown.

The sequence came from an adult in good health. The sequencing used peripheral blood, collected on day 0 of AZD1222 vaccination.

CDR3 region: CASSIDRTYGYTF. CDR3 sequence (DNA): TGTGCCAGCAGCATCGACAGGACCTATGGCTACACCTTC. The chain links TRBV6-6 to TRBJ1-2, with D possibly being TRBD1 (6 bases). The germline CDR1 and CDR2 sequences are MNHNY and SVGAGI (reference sequence). The CDR3 runs 13 residues. Trimming cost V 6 bases and J 4 bases, with 12 bases left between them.